This T cell receptor (beta chain) comes out of a study of T cell repertoires in cytomegalovirus infection. Study in general: Public TCR beta signatures provided an indication of both CMV infection and a matching HLA type.

From germline, CDR1 is SGHKS and CDR2 YYEKEE (reference sequence). The length of the CDR3 is 16 residues. J was trimmed by 5 bases and V by 5 bases; bases with no gene match: 13. TCRdb passed the reads through MiXCR, listing each CDR3 protein once. The sample consists of 120,000 to 150,000 distinct CDR3 sequences, 5.5% to 8% of them appearing once. The sample holds many counts of this clonotype. Antigen specificity is unknown. General study points: There were HLA-C-restricted CMV-specific TCR beta clonotypes dominating the ex vivo response. Carriage of CMV together with the relevant HLA was identifiable through cumulative public TCR beta family frequency.

The sequence derives from a human donor in good health (CMV status not recorded). Some clones in this sample may be carry-over from other donors' samples. Material for sequencing was PBMCs. The chain uses TRBV5-5 and TRBJ2-5; 9 bases match TRBD2. For the CDR3, the DNA is TGTGCCAGCAGTCCAGGACTAGCGTCGGTTCGGGAGACCCAGTACTTC. Its protein product is CASSPGLASVRETQYF.